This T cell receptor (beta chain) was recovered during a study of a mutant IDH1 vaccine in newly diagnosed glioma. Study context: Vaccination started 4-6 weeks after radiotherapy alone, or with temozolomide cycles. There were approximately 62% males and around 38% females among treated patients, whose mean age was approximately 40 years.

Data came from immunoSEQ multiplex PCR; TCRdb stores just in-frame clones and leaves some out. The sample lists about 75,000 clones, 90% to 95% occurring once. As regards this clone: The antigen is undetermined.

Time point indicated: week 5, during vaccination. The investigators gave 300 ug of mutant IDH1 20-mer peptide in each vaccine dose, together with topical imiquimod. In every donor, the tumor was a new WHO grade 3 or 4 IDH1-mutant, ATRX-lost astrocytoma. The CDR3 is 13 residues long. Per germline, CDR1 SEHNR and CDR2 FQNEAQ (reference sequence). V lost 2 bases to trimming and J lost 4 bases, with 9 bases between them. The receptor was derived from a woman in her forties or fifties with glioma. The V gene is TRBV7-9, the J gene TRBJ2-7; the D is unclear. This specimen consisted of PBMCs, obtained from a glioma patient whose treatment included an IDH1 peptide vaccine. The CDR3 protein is CASSLRNKYEQYF. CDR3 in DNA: TGTGCCAGCAGCTTACGGAATAAGTACGAGCAGTACTTC.